This TCR beta chain was profiled in a study of T cells after yellow fever vaccination. Study summary: Each low-cell-number fraction was prepared by means of SMART-Seq v4 Ultra Low Input. Points from the study as a whole: Clones from primary vaccination mostly reappeared after the booster (around 96% CD4, approximately 86% CD8).

Template switching by 5'RACE produced TCR cDNA, adding a universal primer site and UMIs. TCRdb called the 5' RACE reads again in MiXCR, with one record for every CDR3 protein. The table has about 210,000 distinct CDR3 sequences, about 3% seen once. Many counts were recorded for this clonotype. The antigen is unknown. Trimming pared 2 bases from V and 6 bases from J, leaving 7 bases between. The CDR3 is made up of 12 amino acids. This specimen was CD4+ T cells sorted from PBMCs, taken 10 days after the yellow fever booster vaccination. The receptor was isolated from a man between 18 and 35 years old who received the YFV17D yellow fever vaccine. The chain uses TRBV12-3 or TRBV12-4 and TRBJ1-1; D not certain. CDR3 nucleotides: TGTGCCAGCAGTTTATCAGTAGCTGAAGCTTTCTTT. Translation gives CASSLSVAEAFF.